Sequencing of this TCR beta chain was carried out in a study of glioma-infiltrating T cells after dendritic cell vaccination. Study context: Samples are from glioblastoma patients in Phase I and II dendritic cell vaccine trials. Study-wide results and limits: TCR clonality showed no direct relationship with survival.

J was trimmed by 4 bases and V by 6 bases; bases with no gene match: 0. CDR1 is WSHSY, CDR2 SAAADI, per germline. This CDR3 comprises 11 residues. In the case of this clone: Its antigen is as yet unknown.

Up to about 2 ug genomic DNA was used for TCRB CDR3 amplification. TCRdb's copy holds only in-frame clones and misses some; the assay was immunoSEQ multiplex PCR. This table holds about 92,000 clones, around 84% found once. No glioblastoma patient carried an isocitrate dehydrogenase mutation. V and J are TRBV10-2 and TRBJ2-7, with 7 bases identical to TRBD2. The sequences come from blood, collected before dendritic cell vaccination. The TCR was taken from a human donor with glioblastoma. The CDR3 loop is CASSGGYEQYF. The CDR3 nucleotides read TGCGCCAGCAGCGGGGGGTACGAGCAGTACTTC.